The source of this T cell receptor beta chain is a study of T cell responses to AZD1222 COVID-19 vaccine. Profiling relied on immunoSEQ multiplex PCR, and the TCRdb table lists in-frame clones only, not all of them. The top ten clones hold 0.49% of a sample with around 200,000 clones, about 91% of them seen once. On this clone itself: Antigen specificity is unknown.

Study-level results: Donors were largely white British and mainly female; clonal diversity was possibly underestimated. Close to half of spike-specific TCRs reportedly recognize unmutated variant regions. In all cases, repertoires were sampled only after the peak T cell response.

In germline, CDR1 is SNHLY, CDR2 FYNNEI. The V gene lost 6 bases and the J gene lost 0 bases, with 6 bases spanning the gap. The CDR3 covers 13 residues. This TCR came from an adult in good health. The chain recombines TRBV2 with TRBJ1-3; no reliable D call. The sequencing used peripheral blood, collected on day 0 of AZD1222 vaccination. The CDR3 reads CASRESSGNTIYF. For the CDR3, the DNA is TGTGCCAGCAGGGAAAGCTCTGGAAACACCATATATTTT. The full variable domain, rest sourced from reference TRBV2 and TRBJ1-3, is EPEVTQTPSHQVTQMGQEVILRCVPISNHLYFYWYRQILGQKVEFLVSFYNNEISEKSEIFDDQFSVERPDGSNFTLKIRSTKLEDSAMYFCASRESSGNTIYFGEGSWLTVV.